This T cell receptor (beta chain) emerged from a study of early T cells in non-severe SARS-CoV-2 infection. Researchers tagged individual cDNA molecules with unique molecular identifiers. TCRdb passed the 5' RACE reads through MiXCR, listing each CDR3 protein once. This table has around 82,000 distinct CDR3 sequences, about 11% appearing once. The CDR3 has 17 amino acids. Unmatched junction bases numbered 9, after V lost 3 bases and J lost 4 bases. The germline V gene has CDR1 LNHDA and CDR2 SQIVND (reference sequence). Sequencing used whole blood. This TCR came from an adult who was a healthcare worker with PCR-confirmed SARS-CoV-2 infection or an uninfected control (not recorded which). This sequence joins TRBV19 and TRBJ1-2; 12 bases map to TRBD1. CDR3 sequence (DNA): TGTGCCAGTAGTATCCGGGACAGGGGGCGAAGAGGCTATGGCTACACCTTC. Translated: CASSIRDRGRRGYGYTF.